This TCR beta chain emerged from a study of STAT5B mutations in CD4+ large granular lymphocyte leukemia. Germline V lookup: CDR1 MNHEY, CDR2 SMNVEV (reference sequence). With V trimmed by 4 bases and J by 11 bases, 10 bases remained unmatched. This CDR3 comprises 14 residues. Profiled with immunoSEQ multiplex PCR; TCRdb holds only in-frame clones, not every one. The data hold 25,000 to 30,000 clones, with about three quarters observed a single time. Notes on this clone: The antigen remains unidentified.

General study results and limits: Top patient clones used TRBV06 genes more often: 8/27 versus 2/35 in controls. Without HLA matching, higher CD4+ than CD8+ T-LGLL clonality could reflect small sample size. Main leukemic clonotypes were patient-specific, but 20% to 25% appeared at low frequency elsewhere.

Control samples were healthy donors' buffy coats. The receptor comes from a human donor in good health. Sequencing input: CD4+ T cells from blood buffy coats. This chain links TRBV27 with TRBJ2-7; 11 bases map to TRBD2. Here the CDR3 reads CASSSLAGGPEEYF. DNA of the CDR3: TGTGCCAGCAGTTCGTTAGCGGGAGGGCCTGAGGAGTACTTC.